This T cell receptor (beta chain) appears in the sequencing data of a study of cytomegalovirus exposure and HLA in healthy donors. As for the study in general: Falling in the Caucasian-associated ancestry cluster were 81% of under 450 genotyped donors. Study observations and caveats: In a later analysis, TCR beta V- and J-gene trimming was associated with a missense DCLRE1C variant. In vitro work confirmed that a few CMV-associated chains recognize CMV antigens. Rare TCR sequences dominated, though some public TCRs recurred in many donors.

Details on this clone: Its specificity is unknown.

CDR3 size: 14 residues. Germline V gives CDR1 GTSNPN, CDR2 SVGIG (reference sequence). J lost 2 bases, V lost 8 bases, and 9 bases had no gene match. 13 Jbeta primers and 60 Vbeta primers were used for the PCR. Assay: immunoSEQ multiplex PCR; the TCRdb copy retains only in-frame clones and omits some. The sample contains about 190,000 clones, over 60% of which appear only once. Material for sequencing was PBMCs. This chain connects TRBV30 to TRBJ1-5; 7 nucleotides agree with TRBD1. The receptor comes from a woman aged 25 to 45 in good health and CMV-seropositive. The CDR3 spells CALGQGVGNQPQHF. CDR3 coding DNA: TGTGCCCTAGGCCAGGGGGTTGGCAATCAGCCCCAGCATTTT. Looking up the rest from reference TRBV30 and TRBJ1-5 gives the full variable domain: SQTIHQWPATLVQPVGSPLSLECTVEGTSNPNLYWYRQAAGRGLQLLFYSVGIGQISSEVPQNLSASRPQDRQFILSSKKLLLSDSGFYLCALGQGVGNQPQHFGDGTRLSIL.